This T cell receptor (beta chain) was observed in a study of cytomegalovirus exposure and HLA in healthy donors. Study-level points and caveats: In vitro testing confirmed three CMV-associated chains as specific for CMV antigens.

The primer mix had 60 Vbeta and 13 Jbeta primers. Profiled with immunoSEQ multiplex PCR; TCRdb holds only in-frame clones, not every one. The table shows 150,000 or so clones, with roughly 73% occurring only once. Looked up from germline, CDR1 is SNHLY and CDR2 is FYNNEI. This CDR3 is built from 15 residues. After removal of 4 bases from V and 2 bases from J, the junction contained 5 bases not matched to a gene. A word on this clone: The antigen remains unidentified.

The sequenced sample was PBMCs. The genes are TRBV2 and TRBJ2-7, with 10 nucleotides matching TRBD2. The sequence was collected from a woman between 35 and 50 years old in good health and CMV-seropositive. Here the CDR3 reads CASSARTSGTYEQYF. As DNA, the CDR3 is TGTGCCAGCAGTGCGCGGACTAGCGGCACCTACGAGCAGTACTTC.